This T cell receptor (beta chain) was captured in a study of identifying expanded T cells in peripheral blood. Trimming cost V 8 bases and J 5 bases, with 10 bases left between them. CDR3 length equals 12 residues. Germline V gene lookup returns CDR1 SGHNT and CDR2 YENEEA. Produced via immunoSEQ multiplex PCR; TCRdb's table is partial and in-frame only. The sample lists some 81,000 clones, roughly 86% seen once, with approximately 20% in the top ten. This clonotype originated in a person aged 18 to 70 in good health. The sample was blood. The genes are TRBV11-3 and TRBJ2-1; no clear D gene. CDR3 DNA sequence: TGTGCCAGCGGCAGGTTCGACAATGAGCAGTTCTTC. It translates to CASGRFDNEQFF.